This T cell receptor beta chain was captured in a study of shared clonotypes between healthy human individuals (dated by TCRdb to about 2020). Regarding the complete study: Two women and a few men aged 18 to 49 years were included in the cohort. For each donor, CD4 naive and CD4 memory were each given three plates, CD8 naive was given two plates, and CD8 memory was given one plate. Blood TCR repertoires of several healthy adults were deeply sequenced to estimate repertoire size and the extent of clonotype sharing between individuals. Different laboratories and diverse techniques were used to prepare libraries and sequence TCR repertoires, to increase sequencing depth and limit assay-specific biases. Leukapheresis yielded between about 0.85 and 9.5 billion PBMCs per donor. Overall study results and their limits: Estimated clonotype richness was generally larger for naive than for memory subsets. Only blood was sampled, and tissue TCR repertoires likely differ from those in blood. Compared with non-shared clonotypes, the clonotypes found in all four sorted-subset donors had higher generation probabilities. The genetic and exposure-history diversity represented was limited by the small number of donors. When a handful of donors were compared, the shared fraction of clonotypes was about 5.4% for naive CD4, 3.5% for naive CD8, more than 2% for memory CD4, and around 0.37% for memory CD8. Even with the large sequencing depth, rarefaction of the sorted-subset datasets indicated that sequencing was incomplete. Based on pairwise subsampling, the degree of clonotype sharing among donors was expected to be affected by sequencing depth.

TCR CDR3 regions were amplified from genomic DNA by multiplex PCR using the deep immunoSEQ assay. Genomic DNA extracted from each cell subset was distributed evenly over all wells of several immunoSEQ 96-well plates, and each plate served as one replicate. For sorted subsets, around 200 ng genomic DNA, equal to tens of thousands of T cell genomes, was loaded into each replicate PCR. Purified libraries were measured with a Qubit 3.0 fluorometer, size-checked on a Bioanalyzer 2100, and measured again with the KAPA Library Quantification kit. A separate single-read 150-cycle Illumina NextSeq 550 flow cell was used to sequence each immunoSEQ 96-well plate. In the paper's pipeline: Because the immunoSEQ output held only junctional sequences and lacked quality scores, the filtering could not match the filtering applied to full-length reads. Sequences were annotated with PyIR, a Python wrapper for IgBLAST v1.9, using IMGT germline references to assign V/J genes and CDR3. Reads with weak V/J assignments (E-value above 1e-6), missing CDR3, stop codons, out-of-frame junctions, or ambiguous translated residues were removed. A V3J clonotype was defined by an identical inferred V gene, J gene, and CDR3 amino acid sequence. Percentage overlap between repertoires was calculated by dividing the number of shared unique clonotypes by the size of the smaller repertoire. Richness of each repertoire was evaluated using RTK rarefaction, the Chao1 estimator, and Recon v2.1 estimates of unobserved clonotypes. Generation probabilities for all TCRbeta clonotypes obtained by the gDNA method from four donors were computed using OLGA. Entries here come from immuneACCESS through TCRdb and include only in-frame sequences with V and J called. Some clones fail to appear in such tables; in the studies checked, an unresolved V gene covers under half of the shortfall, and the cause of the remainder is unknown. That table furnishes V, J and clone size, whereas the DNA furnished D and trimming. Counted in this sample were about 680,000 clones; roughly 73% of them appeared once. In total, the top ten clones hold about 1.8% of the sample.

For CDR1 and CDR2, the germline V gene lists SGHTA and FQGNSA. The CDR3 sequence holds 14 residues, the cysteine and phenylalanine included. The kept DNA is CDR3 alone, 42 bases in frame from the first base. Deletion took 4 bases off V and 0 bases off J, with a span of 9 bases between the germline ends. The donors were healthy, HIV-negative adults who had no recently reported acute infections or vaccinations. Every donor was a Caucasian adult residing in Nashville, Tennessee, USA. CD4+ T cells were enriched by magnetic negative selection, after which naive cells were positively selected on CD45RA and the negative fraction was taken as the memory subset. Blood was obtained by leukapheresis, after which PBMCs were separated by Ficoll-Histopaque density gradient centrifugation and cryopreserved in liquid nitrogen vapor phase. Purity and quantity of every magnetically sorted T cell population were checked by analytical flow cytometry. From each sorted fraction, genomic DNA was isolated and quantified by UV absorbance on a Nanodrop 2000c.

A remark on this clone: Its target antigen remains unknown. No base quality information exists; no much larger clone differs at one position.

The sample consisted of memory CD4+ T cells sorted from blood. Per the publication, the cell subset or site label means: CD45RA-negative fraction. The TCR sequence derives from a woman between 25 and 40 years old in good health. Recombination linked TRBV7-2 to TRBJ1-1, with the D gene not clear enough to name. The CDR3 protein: CASSSPGVNTEAFF. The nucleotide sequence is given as TGTGCCAGCAGCTCTCCCGGAGTGAACACTGAAGCTTTCTTT.